Below, 9 T cell receptor beta chains from the same sample are listed, as sequenced in a study of cytomegalovirus exposure and HLA in healthy donors. Use of 60 Vbeta and 13 Jbeta primers characterized the PCR. This table comes from immunoSEQ multiplex PCR, and its TCRdb copy is limited to in-frame clones, with some not included. The sample shows 150,000 to 200,000 clones, approximately 77% of them seen only once. The sequencing sample was made of PBMCs. The receptors come from a male donor in good health and CMV-seropositive.

This chain connects TRBV6-5 to TRBJ1-6; TRBD1 is a possible D gene (5 bases). Germline V CDR1 and CDR2: MNHEY, SVGAGI. CDR3 size: 15 residues. Trimming stripped 2 bases from V and 6 bases from J, with 11 bases between. In DNA, the CDR3 is TGTGCCAGCAGTTACGATCGACAGACTAATTCACCCCTCCACTTT. It is translated as CASSYDRQTNSPLHF.

The chain joins TRBV5-1 to TRBJ2-5, with no clear D. The CDR3 consists of 11 residues. Per the germline V gene, CDR1 is SGHRS and CDR2 is YFSETQ. The germline V and J ends were trimmed by 4 bases and 2 bases, with 3 bases remaining between them. The CDR3 coding sequence is TGCGCCAGCAGCCAACAAGAGACCCAGTACTTC. Protein sequence: CASSQQETQYF.

This clone was detected once. The rearrangement joins TRBV4-1 to TRBJ2-1; D might be TRBD2 (5 bases). This CDR3 is built from 17 residues. The germline V and J ends were trimmed by 4 bases and 3 bases, with 19 bases remaining between them. Looked up from germline, CDR1 is MGHRA and CDR2 is YSYEKL. CDR3 bases: TGCGCCAGCAGCCCGAAGGTGGCCGGGGATTACTACAATGAGCAGTTCTTC. As protein: CASSPKVAGDYYNEQFF.

Points on this clone: Other DNA sequences in the same sample also yield this CDR3. This chain connects TRBV5-1 to TRBJ2-7, with D perhaps TRBD1 (6 bases). The CDR3 runs 19 residues. Trimming took off 0 bases at V and 7 bases at J, with 29 bases between the two ends. Germline V gene sequence: CDR1 SGHRS, CDR2 YFSETQ. CDR3 region: CASSLVGGRRSTLIGEQYF. The CDR3 bases are TGCGCCAGCAGCTTGGTTGGGGGCAGAAGATCCACTTTGATAGGGGAGCAGTACTTC. Using reference TRBV5-1 and TRBJ2-7 for the parts outside the CDR3, the full variable domain is KAGVTQTPRYLIKTRGQQVTLSCSPISGHRSVSWYQQTPGQGLQFLFEYFSETQRNKGNFPGRFSGRQFSNSRSEMNVSTLELGDSALYLCASSLVGGRRSTLIGEQYFGPGTRLTVT.

V gene TRBV30 combines with J gene TRBJ2-3, with D unclear. CDR1 is GTSNPN, CDR2 SVGIG, per germline (reference sequence). Trimming left V 2 bases short and J 1 base short, with 13 bases between. This CDR3 region has 15 residues. DNA for the CDR3: TGTGCCTGGAGTCATGGTGCGGCCGGCACAGATACGCAGTATTTT. Its protein is CAWSHGAAGTDTQYF.

J is TRBJ1-5 and V is TRBV27, with 9 bases matching TRBD1. Trimming cost V 6 bases and J 5 bases; bases outside gene matches: 8. The CDR3 length is 15 residues. Germline V lookup: CDR1 MNHEY, CDR2 SMNVEV (reference sequence). CDR3 residues: CASSRTGEDYQPQHF. CDR3 nucleotides: TGTGCCAGCAGCCGGACAGGGGAGGACTATCAGCCCCAGCATTTT.

This clone was observed many times. V is TRBV6-5 and J is TRBJ1-1; 9 positions agree with TRBD1. The CDR3 loop spans 14 amino acids. CDR1 MNHEY and CDR2 SVGAGI come from the germline V gene. Trimming removed 5 bases from V and 4 bases from J; junction bases left unmatched: 5. DNA for the CDR3: TGTGCCAGCAGTACAGGGGGCTTGAGCACTGAAGCTTTCTTT. Protein: CASSTGGLSTEAFF.

The rearrangement uses TRBV4-1 and TRBJ1-2, with TRBD1 identical over 8 bases. CDR3 length equals 16 residues. CDR1 is MGHRA, CDR2 YSYEKL, per germline. Trimming at V came to 3 bases and at J to 6 bases, leaving 12 bases not matched to a gene. The DNA for the CDR3 is TGCGCCAGCAGCCATCCGACGGCAGGGGGCTTTGATGGCTACACCTTC. Translating it yields CASSHPTAGGFDGYTF.

The CDR3 protein is CASSAEGQGYGYTF. The CDR3 nucleotides are TGTGCCAGCAGTGCCGAGGGACAGGGGTATGGCTACACCTTC. The chain employs TRBV6-4 and TRBJ1-2; 10 bases are a match to TRBD1. Germline V gene data show CDR1 as MRHNA and CDR2 as SNTAGT. Trimming cost V 4 bases and J 5 bases; bases outside gene matches: 4. This CDR3 comprises 14 residues.